The 9 T cell receptor beta chains reported below all come from one sample, sequenced in a study of T cell clusters in autoimmune cytopenias (dated by TCRdb to between 2017 and 2020). TRB amplification used 200 to 300 ng of peripheral blood genomic DNA, tens of thousands of genome equivalents, per sample. The listed sequencing device is Illumina MiSeq. TRB rearrangements were amplified by multiplex PCR using a touch-down protocol with TRB-A and TRB-B primer pools mixed in one tube. One entry per CDR3 protein sequence results from the TCRdb reprocessing of the reads, with DNA left out. The sample table includes roughly 11,000 distinct CDR3 sequences. The ten largest clones add up to approximately 21% of the sample. The sample also formed part of further work on T cell repertoires in aging, cancer and after chemotherapy.

The sequencing input was peripheral blood. The receptor source for this set is a human donor in good health.

CDR3 loop: CAWRLGTSALSGGEQYF. The V gene is TRBV30, the J gene TRBJ2-7; without DNA, the TCRdb call of TRBD2 cannot be checked. CDR1 and CDR2 (germline): GTSNPN, SVGIG (reference sequence). CDR3 length: 17 amino acids.

V usage is TRBV7-9 and J usage is TRBJ1-6; the D call of TRBD1 rests on TCRdb alone, since no DNA is present to check it. The CDR3 has 14 amino acids. The germline V gene encodes CDR1 SEHNR and CDR2 FQNEAQ (reference sequence). CDR3 residues: CASSRTDHNSPLHF.

J is TRBJ2-7 and V is TRBV4-1; the TCRdb D gene call, TRBD2, has no DNA to confirm it. This CDR3 has 19 residues. Germline V gene data show CDR1 as MGHRA and CDR2 as YSYEKL. CDR3 amino acids: CASSQDKFRADDYSYEQYF.

Frequency places this clonotype as medium-sized (0.01 to 0.1%). The chain combines TRBV30 with TRBJ1-6. CDR3 length: 13 residues. CDR1 is GTSNPN and CDR2 is SVGIG in the germline V gene (reference sequence). CDR3: CAWSFSPNSPLHF.

The rearrangement links TRBV20-1 to TRBJ1-2; TCRdb gives TRBD1 as the D gene, but with no DNA this cannot be confirmed. This CDR3 contains 14 residues. CDR1 is DFQATT and CDR2 is SNEGSKA in the germline V gene (reference sequence). The CDR3 sequence is CSARDGPPADGYTF.

The J gene is TRBJ2-7, the V gene TRBV7-6; the D gene TCRdb calls, TRBD2, cannot be checked with no DNA. Germline CDR1 and CDR2: SGHVS and FNYEAQ. The CDR3 runs 13 residues. CDR3 region: CASSSRVGYEQYF.

The chain carries TRBV6-1 and TRBJ1-2; TCRdb reports TRBD1, a call that lacks DNA to check it against. The CDR3 runs to 14 residues. Germline V gives CDR1 MNHNS, CDR2 SASEGT. This CDR3 reads CASSAQGEVYGYTF.

The chain links TRBV5-6 to TRBJ1-3. The CDR3 spans 14 residues. Germline loops: CDR1 SGHDT, CDR2 YYEEEE. This CDR3 is CASSDPTRGNTIYF.

The gene calls are TRBV11-1 and TRBJ1-1; absent DNA, TCRdb's TRBD1 call cannot be checked. This CDR3 has 12 residues. Germline CDR1 and CDR2: SGHAT and FQDESV (reference sequence). CDR3 protein: CASSFDRAEAFF.